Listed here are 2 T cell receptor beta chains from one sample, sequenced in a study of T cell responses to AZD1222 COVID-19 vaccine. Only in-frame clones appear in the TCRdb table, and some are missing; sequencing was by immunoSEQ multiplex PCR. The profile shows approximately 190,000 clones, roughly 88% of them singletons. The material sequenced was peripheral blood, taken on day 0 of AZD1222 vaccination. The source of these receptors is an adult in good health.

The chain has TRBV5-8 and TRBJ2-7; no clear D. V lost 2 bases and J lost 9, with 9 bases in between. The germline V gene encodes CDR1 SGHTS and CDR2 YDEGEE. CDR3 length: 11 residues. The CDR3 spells CASSFPRGQYF. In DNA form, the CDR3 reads TGTGCCAGCAGCTTTCCTCGCGGGCAGTACTTC.

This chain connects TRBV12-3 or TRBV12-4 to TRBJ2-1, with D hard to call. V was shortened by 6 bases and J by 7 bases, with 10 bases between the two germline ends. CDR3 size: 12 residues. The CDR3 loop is CASSPRRNEQFF. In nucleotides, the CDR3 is TGTGCCAGCAGCCCGCGGCGGAATGAGCAGTTCTTC.